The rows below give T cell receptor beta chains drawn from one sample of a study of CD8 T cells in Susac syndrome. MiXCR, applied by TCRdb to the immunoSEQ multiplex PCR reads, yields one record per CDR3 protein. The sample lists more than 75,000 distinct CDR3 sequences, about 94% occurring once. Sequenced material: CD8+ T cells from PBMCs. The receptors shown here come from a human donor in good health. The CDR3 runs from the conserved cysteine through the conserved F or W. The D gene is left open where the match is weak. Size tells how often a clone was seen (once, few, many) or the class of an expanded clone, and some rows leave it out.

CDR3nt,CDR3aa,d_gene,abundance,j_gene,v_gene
TGTGCCAGCAGCTTAGTAGGTGGAGCTGGGACCCAGTACTTC,CASSLVGGAGTQYF,NA,NA,TRBJ2-5,TRBV7-2
TGTGCCAGCAGTTTAACCGGGACAGGGAATACTGAAGCTTTCTTT,CASSLTGTGNTEAFF,TRBD1,NA,TRBJ1-1,TRBV27
TGTGCCAGCAGAACCGGGGGGATGGGCTATGGCTACACCTTC,CASRTGGMGYGYTF,NA,NA,TRBJ1-2,TRBV27
TGTGCCAGCAGCCAAGTTGTGACAGGGGGCGACGAGCAGTACTTC,CASSQVVTGGDEQYF,TRBD1,NA,TRBJ2-7,TRBV3-1
TGTGCCAGCGCCCTCTGGGAGAACACTGAAGCTTTCTTT,CASALWENTEAFF,NA,NA,TRBJ1-1,TRBV7-2
TGTGCCAGCAGCTTAAGGGGACGGAGCACAGATACGCAGTATTTT,CASSLRGRSTDTQYF,NA,few,TRBJ2-3,TRBV7-9
TGTGCCAGCAGCTTACCGCAAGCGGGGGTGAACGGGGAGCTGTTTTTT,CASSLPQAGVNGELFF,TRBD2,NA,TRBJ2-2,TRBV7-9
TGTGCCAGCAGTCCGCGGGGATTACACCAGTACTTC,CASSPRGLHQYF,NA,NA,TRBJ2-5,TRBV12-3/TRBV12-4
TGTGCCAGCAGTCAACCGGGACAACCAGTGCGGCAGTACTTC,CASSQPGQPVRQYF,NA,NA,TRBJ2-7,TRBV6-2/TRBV6-3
TGCGCCAGCAGCCAAGAACTAGCGGGGGCCTTCAATGAGCAGTTCTTC,CASSQELAGAFNEQFF,TRBD2,NA,TRBJ2-1,TRBV4-3
TGTGCCTGGAGTCCCCTTCGGCAGGGCGGCTCCCAAGAGACCCAGTACTTC,CAWSPLRQGGSQETQYF,NA,NA,TRBJ2-5,TRBV30
TGTGCCAGCAGTTTATTTCAGGGGCCCGGTGAGACTGAAGCTTTCTTT,CASSLFQGPGETEAFF,NA,NA,TRBJ1-1,TRBV12-3/TRBV12-4
TGTGCCAGCAGTCCCCGGGACAGGGTGTTTGGAAGCACTGAAGCTTTCTTT,CASSPRDRVFGSTEAFF,TRBD1,NA,TRBJ1-1,TRBV6-1
TGTGCCAGCAGCTTAGCCCCTAGTTCCTACAATGAGCAGTTCTTC,CASSLAPSSYNEQFF,NA,NA,TRBJ2-1,TRBV7-8
TGTGCCACCAGCAACCTTGCAACTAATGAAAAACTGTTTTTT,CATSNLATNEKLFF,NA,NA,TRBJ1-4,TRBV15
TGTGCCAGCAGCGAAGTCGGGACAGGGTTTAACACCGGGGAGCTGTTTTTT,CASSEVGTGFNTGELFF,TRBD1,NA,TRBJ2-2,TRBV9
TGTGCCAGCAGCCCCTTTCCGGAGAGGGCAGAGACCCAGTACTTC,CASSPFPERAETQYF,NA,NA,TRBJ2-5,TRBV11-2
TGTGCCAGCAGCGGTCCCAGCGTCGCCCATCAGCCCCAGCATTTT,CASSGPSVAHQPQHF,NA,NA,TRBJ1-5,TRBV7-9
TGTGCCAGCAGTTTAGGGGTCTTGGGCAATCAGCCCCAGCATTTT,CASSLGVLGNQPQHF,NA,NA,TRBJ1-5,TRBV12-3/TRBV12-4
TGTGCCAGCAGTGAAACGCAGGGTTCCTCACCCCTCCACTTT,CASSETQGSSPLHF,NA,NA,TRBJ1-6,TRBV2
TGTGCCAGCAGCGCCCTTCCGGGGGCTCAGCCCCAGCATTTT,CASSALPGAQPQHF,NA,NA,TRBJ1-5,TRBV7-6
TGCGCCAGCAGCCAACGGACAGGGGATAGGACAGATACGCAGTATTTT,CASSQRTGDRTDTQYF,TRBD1,NA,TRBJ2-3,TRBV4-1
TGTGCCAGCAGCACAGCGGCGGGAGACAATGAGCAGTTCTTC,CASSTAAGDNEQFF,TRBD2,NA,TRBJ2-1,TRBV11-2
TGTGCCAGCAGTACCTGGGACAGGTATCAGCCCCAGCATTTT,CASSTWDRYQPQHF,TRBD1,NA,TRBJ1-5,TRBV28
TGCAGCGTTGAAGAGGCGAACACTAATGAAAAACTGTTTTTT,CSVEEANTNEKLFF,NA,NA,TRBJ1-4,TRBV29-1
TGCGCCAGCAGCCAAGTAGCCGGGGGGAGATACAATCAGCCCCAGCATTTT,CASSQVAGGRYNQPQHF,NA,NA,TRBJ1-5,TRBV4-1
TGTGCCAGCAGTGACGTTGGGCTAAGCGGGTTGAGAACCTACGAGCAGTACTTC,CASSDVGLSGLRTYEQYF,NA,NA,TRBJ2-7,TRBV6-1
TGTGCCAGCAGGGGGGGATTCGGGACTACTCAAGAGACCCAGTACTTC,CASRGGFGTTQETQYF,TRBD2,NA,TRBJ2-5,TRBV7-9
TGTGCCAGCGACGGCGGGGCCGCCTACGAGCAGTACTTC,CASDGGAAYEQYF,NA,once,TRBJ2-7,TRBV2
TGTGCCAGCAGTTTATCGAATATTCAAGAGACCCAGTACTTC,CASSLSNIQETQYF,NA,NA,TRBJ2-5,TRBV27
TGCAGTGCTAGAGATTCCCAGGCTGAAGCTTTCTTT,CSARDSQAEAFF,NA,NA,TRBJ1-1,TRBV20-1
TGTGCCAGCAGCTTGGGTGCGCAGACCTATAATTCACCCCTCCACTTT,CASSLGAQTYNSPLHF,NA,once,TRBJ1-6,TRBV13
TGTGCCACCAGCAGGGACCGGGGGGTGACTGAAGCTTTCTTT,CATSRDRGVTEAFF,NA,NA,TRBJ1-1,TRBV15
TGTGCCAGCAGTTTGGCCCCCACAGGGCGCTATGGCTACACCTTC,CASSLAPTGRYGYTF,NA,NA,TRBJ1-2,TRBV12-3/TRBV12-4
TGTGCCAGCAGCGTAGGGGGGACGGAGGAGACCCAGTACTTC,CASSVGGTEETQYF,NA,NA,TRBJ2-5,TRBV9
TGTGCCAGCAGCCAACTCGGCGGGATGGCACCTGAGCAGTTCTTC,CASSQLGGMAPEQFF,NA,NA,TRBJ2-1,TRBV3-1
TGTGCCAGCAGCTTGTTAGCGGGAGGGCGGGACAATGAGCAGTTCTTC,CASSLLAGGRDNEQFF,TRBD2,few,TRBJ2-1,TRBV13
TGTGCCAGCAGCCAAAATTTCAACCTAGCGGGGGCCAGGGATGAGCAGTTCTTC,CASSQNFNLAGARDEQFF,TRBD2,NA,TRBJ2-1,TRBV12-3/TRBV12-4
TGTGCCAGCAGCGTCATAGCGGGGGATTACAATGAGCAGTTCTTC,CASSVIAGDYNEQFF,TRBD2,NA,TRBJ2-1,TRBV9
TGTGCCAGCAGCTTAATGAACGGGAGGGCGTCTGGGGCCAACGTCCTGACTTTC,CASSLMNGRASGANVLTF,TRBD2,NA,TRBJ2-6,TRBV7-8
TGTGCCAGCAGCGTAGTTAGCAGCAATGAGCAGTTCTTC,CASSVVSSNEQFF,NA,NA,TRBJ2-1,TRBV9
TGTGCCAGCAGTGAGGACAGGGGCACAGATACGCAGTATTTT,CASSEDRGTDTQYF,TRBD1,once,TRBJ2-3,TRBV25-1
TGTGCCAGCAGTCCGTGGGCGATGAACACTGAAGCTTTCTTT,CASSPWAMNTEAFF,NA,NA,TRBJ1-1,TRBV28
TGTGCCAGCAGTTTAGGGGGAGGGGTCGAGCAGTACTTC,CASSLGGGVEQYF,TRBD2,NA,TRBJ2-7,TRBV12-3/TRBV12-4
TGTGCCAGCAGTCCGACAGGGGACACAGATACGCAGTATTTT,CASSPTGDTDTQYF,TRBD1,NA,TRBJ2-3,TRBV6-4
TGTGCCAGCAGCCAAGATATGGTAAAGGGAGCATACAATGAGCAGTTCTTC,CASSQDMVKGAYNEQFF,NA,NA,TRBJ2-1,TRBV14
TGTGCCAGCAGCTCGGCGGTCCTCTATGGCTACACCTTC,CASSSAVLYGYTF,NA,NA,TRBJ1-2,TRBV5-8
TGTGCCAGCAGCGTAGGGGACTATGGGGAGCAGTTCTTC,CASSVGDYGEQFF,TRBD2,NA,TRBJ2-1,TRBV9
TGTGCCAGTAGTATAGTTTGGCTAGCGGGAGTGGCAATCAATGAGCAGTTCTTC,CASSIVWLAGVAINEQFF,TRBD2,NA,TRBJ2-1,TRBV19
TGTGCCAGCAGTCAGGACGGTGTGTCTAGCACAGATACGCAGTATTTT,CASSQDGVSSTDTQYF,NA,NA,TRBJ2-3,TRBV12-3/TRBV12-4
TGTGCCAGCAGCAGACGGACAGCGTCCTACGAGCAGTACTTC,CASSRRTASYEQYF,NA,NA,TRBJ2-7,TRBV5-4
TGCGCCAGCAGCCCGCCTCTAGCGGGAGTGTTCGGGGAGCTGTTTTTT,CASSPPLAGVFGELFF,TRBD2,NA,TRBJ2-2,TRBV4-1
TGTGCCAGCGGAATAGGGGTTAACTATGTTGGCTACACCTTC,CASGIGVNYVGYTF,NA,NA,TRBJ1-2,TRBV14
TGCGCCAGCAGCCAAGATGGAGTGAGCAATCAGCCCCAGCATTTT,CASSQDGVSNQPQHF,NA,NA,TRBJ1-5,TRBV4-1
TGTGCCAGCAGTCCGGGAGGGGGGAGTGAGCAGTTCTTC,CASSPGGGSEQFF,TRBD2,few,TRBJ2-1,TRBV12-3/TRBV12-4
TGTGCCAGCAGTGAAACGGCCTCCGCAGATACGCAGTATTTT,CASSETASADTQYF,NA,NA,TRBJ2-3,TRBV6-5
TGCAGCGTTGAAGAGGCTAGCGCGAACACCGGGGAGCTGTTTTTT,CSVEEASANTGELFF,NA,NA,TRBJ2-2,TRBV29-1
TGTGCCAGCAGCCGGGGACAAACCTATGGCTACACCTTC,CASSRGQTYGYTF,NA,NA,TRBJ1-2,TRBV6-2/TRBV6-3
TGTGCCAGCAGAGAGGGACAGGGGGTCGAGCAGTACTTC,CASREGQGVEQYF,TRBD1,NA,TRBJ2-7,TRBV2